This TCR beta chain was sequenced in a study of T cells expressing NK-cell markers. TCRdb re-analyzed the 5' RACE reads; it lists each CDR3 protein once, without DNA. The table for this sample gives 350,000 to 450,000 distinct CDR3 sequences. The CDR3 extends over 14 amino acids. The V gene's germline CDR1 is MDHEN and CDR2 SYDVKM. Material for sequencing was blood T cells: a sorted CD56 or NKG2C T cell subset, CD4+ or CD8+ T cells, or bulk PBMC T cells (not recorded which). The clonotype originates from a man aged 18-69 years in good health. The rearrangement uses TRBV28 and TRBJ2-5. The CDR3 loop is CASSFRSVGETQYF.